This TCR beta chain was captured in a study of CD8 T cells in Susac syndrome. Looked up from germline, CDR1 is SGHRS and CDR2 is YFSETQ. CDR3 length equals 15 residues. Deletions cut 3 bases from V and 0 bases from J, with 12 bases between. Study-wide results and caveats: It was acknowledged by the study that relatively few individuals were included in its TCR sequencing and HLA analysis.

Negative isolation yielded CD8+ and CD4+ T cells; FACS enriched TEMRA cells. On this clonotype: The antigen remains undetermined.

It was with random hexamers that 0.5 to 1 ug RNA was reverse transcribed. A multiplex approach, immunoSEQ multiplex PCR, amplified TCR beta CDR3 across 54 Vbeta and 13 Jbeta. In TCRdb, the immunoSEQ multiplex PCR reads were re-called with MiXCR into one record per CDR3 protein. The sample lists about 150,000 distinct CDR3 sequences, roughly 94% occurring once. The chain carries TRBV5-1 and TRBJ1-1; D is unclear. This clonotype was sampled from a human donor in good health. Sequenced: CD4+ T cells from PBMCs. In DNA, the CDR3 is TGCGCCAGCAGCTCGGGCATGTACATGAACACTGAAGCTTTCTTT. Amino acid sequence: CASSSGMYMNTEAFF.